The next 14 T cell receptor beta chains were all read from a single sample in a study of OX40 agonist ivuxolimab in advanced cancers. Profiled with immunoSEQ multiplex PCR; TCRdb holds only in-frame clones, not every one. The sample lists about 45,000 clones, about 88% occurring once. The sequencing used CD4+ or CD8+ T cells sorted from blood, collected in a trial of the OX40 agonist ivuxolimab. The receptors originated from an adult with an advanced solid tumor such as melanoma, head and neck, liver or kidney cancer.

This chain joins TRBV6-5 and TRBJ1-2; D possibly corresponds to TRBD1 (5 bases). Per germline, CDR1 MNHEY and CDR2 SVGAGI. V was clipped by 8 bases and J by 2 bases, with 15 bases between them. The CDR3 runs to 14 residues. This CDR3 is CASRDPFVNYGYTF. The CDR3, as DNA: TGTGCCAGCCGGGACCCATTCGTAAACTATGGCTACACCTTC.

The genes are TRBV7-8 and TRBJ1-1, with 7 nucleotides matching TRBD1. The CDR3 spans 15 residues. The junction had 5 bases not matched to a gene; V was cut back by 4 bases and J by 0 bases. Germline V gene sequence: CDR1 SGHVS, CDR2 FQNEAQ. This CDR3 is CASSSRDRMNTEAFF. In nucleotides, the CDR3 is TGTGCCAGCAGCTCCCGGGACAGAATGAACACTGAAGCTTTCTTT.

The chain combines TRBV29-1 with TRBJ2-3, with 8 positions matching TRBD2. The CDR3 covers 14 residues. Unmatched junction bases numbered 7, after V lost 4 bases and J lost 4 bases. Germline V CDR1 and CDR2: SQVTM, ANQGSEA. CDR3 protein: CSVGTPGRADTQYF. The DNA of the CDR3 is TGCAGCGTTGGGACCCCCGGGAGGGCAGATACGCAGTATTTT.

This CDR3 reads CASSLERGRGEQYF. CDR3 nucleotide sequence: TGTGCCAGCAGCTTAGAGCGGGGACGAGGCGAGCAGTACTTC. This chain uses TRBV11-2 with TRBJ2-7, with D tentatively TRBD2 (6 bases). The CDR3 is 14 amino acids. Trimming removed 0 bases from V and 6 bases from J, with 12 bases in between. CDR1 and CDR2 from the germline V gene are SGHAT and FQNNGV.

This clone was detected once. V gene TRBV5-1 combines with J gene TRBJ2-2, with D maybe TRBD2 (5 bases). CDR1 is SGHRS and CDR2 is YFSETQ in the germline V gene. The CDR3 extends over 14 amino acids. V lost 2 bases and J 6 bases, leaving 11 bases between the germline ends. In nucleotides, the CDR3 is TGCGCCAGCAGCTTCTCCACTAGTTCCGGGGAGCTGTTTTTT. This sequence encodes CASSFSTSSGELFF.

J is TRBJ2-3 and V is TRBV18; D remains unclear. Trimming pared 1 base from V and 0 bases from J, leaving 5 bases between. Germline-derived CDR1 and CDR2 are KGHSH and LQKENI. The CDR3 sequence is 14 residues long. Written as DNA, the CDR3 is TGTGCCAGCTCACCACTTAGGAGCACAGATACGCAGTATTTT. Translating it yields CASSPLRSTDTQYF.

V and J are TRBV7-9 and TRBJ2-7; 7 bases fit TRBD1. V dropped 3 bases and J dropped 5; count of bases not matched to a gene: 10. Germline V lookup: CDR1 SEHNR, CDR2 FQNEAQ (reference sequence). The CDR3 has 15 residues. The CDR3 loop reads CASSFFIGTVHEQYF. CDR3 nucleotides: TGTGCCAGCAGCTTCTTCATTGGGACAGTCCACGAGCAGTACTTC.

The CDR3 reads CASSFAQAYNEQFF. CDR3 DNA sequence: TGTGCCAGCAGTTTCGCACAAGCCTACAATGAGCAGTTCTTC. V and J are TRBV27 and TRBJ2-1; D is uncertain. The CDR3 totals 14 residues. V shed 3 bases and J shed 2 bases, with 8 bases lying between them. Germline-derived CDR1 and CDR2 are MNHEY and SMNVEV (reference sequence).

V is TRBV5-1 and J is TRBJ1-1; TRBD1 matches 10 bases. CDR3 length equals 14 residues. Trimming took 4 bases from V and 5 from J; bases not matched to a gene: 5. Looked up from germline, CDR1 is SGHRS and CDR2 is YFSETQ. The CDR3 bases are TGCGCCAGCAGCCCCGGACAGGGGGTAACTGAAGCTTTCTTT. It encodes CASSPGQGVTEAFF.

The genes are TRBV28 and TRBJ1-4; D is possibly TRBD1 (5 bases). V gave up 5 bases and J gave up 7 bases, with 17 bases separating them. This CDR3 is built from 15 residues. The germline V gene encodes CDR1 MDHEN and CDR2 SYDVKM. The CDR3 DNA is TGTGCCAGCAGTCACAGGACGGCGGAGGGTGAAAAACTGTTTTTT. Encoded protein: CASSHRTAEGEKLFF. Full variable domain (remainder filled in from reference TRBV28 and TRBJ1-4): DVKVTQSSRYLVKRTGEKVFLECVQDMDHENMFWYRQDPGLGLRLIYFSYDVKMKEKGDIPEGYSVSREKKERFSLILESASTNQTSMYLCASSHRTAEGEKLFFGSGTQLSVL.

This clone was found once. The CDR3 spells CASSVEASGTYTDTQYF. CDR3 DNA sequence: TGTGCCAGCAGCGTAGAGGCTAGCGGGACTTACACAGATACGCAGTATTTT. The V call is TRBV9, the J call TRBJ2-3, with 9 positions matching TRBD2. The CDR3 length is 17 residues. The germline CDR1 and CDR2 sequences are SGDLS and YYNGEE. The V and J ends lost 0 bases and 2 bases, in that order; junction bases with no gene match: 7.

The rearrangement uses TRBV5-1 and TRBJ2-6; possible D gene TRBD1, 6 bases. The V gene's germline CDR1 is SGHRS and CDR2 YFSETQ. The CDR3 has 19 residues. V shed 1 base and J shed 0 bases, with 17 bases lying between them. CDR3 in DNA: TGCGCCAGCAGCTTGCGGCCGACAGGAACTCCCTCTGGGGCCAACGTCCTGACTTTC. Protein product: CASSLRPTGTPSGANVLTF. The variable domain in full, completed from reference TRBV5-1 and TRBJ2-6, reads KAGVTQTPRYLIKTRGQQVTLSCSPISGHRSVSWYQQTPGQGLQFLFEYFSETQRNKGNFPGRFSGRQFSNSRSEMNVSTLELGDSALYLCASSLRPTGTPSGANVLTFGAGSRLTVL.

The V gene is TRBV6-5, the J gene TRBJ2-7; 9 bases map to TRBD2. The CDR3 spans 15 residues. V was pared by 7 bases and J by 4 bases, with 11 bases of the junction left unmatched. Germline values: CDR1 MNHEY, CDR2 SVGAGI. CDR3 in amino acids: CASTPSSGSSYEQYF. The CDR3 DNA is TGTGCCAGCACGCCTAGTAGCGGGAGCTCGTACGAGCAGTACTTC.

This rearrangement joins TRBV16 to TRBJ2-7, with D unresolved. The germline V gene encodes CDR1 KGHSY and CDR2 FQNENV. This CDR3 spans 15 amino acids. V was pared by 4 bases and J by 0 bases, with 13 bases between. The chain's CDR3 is CASSRGSGASYEQYF. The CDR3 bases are TGTGCCAGCAGCCGCGGCTCGGGTGCCTCCTACGAGCAGTACTTC.